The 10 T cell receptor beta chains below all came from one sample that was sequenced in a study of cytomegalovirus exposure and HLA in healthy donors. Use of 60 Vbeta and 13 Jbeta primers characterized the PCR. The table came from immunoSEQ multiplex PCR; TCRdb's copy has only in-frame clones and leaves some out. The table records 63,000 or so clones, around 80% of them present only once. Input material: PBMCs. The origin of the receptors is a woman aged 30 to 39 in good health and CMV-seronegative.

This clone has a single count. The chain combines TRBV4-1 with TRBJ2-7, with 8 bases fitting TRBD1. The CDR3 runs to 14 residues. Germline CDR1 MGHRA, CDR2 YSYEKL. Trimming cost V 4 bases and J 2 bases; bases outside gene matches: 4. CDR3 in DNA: TGCGCCAGCAGCCGCGGACAGGGCGCCTACGAGCAGTACTTC. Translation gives CASSRGQGAYEQYF.

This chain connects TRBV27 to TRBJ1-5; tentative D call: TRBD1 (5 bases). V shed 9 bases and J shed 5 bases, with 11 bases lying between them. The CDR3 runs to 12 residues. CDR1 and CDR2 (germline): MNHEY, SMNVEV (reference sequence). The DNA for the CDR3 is TGTGCCAGAGACAGTAGGGATCAGCCCCAGCATTTT. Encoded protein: CARDSRDQPQHF.

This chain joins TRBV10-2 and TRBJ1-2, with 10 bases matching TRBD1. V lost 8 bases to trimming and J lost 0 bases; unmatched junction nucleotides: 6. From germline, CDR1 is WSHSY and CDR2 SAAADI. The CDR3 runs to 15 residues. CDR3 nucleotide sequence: TGCGCCAGCGCGGACAGGGGGGAACCTAACTATGGCTACACCTTC. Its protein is CASADRGEPNYGYTF.

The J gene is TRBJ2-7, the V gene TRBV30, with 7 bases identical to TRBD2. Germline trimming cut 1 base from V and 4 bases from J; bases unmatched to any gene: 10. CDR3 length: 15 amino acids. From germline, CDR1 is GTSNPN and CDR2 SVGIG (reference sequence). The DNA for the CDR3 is TGTGCCTGGAGTGCCGGGATACTAGCGAGATACGAGCAGTACTTC. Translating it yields CAWSAGILARYEQYF.

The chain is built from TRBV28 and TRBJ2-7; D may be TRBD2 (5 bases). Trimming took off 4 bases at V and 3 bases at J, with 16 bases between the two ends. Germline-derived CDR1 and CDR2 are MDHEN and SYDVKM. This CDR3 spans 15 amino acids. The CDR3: CASSSGPGTDYEQYF. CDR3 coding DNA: TGTGCCAGCAGTTCGGGTCCGGGAACGGACTACGAGCAGTACTTC. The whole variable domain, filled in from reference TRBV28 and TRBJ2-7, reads DVKVTQSSRYLVKRTGEKVFLECVQDMDHENMFWYRQDPGLGLRLIYFSYDVKMKEKGDIPEGYSVSREKKERFSLILESASTNQTSMYLCASSSGPGTDYEQYFGPGTRLTVT.

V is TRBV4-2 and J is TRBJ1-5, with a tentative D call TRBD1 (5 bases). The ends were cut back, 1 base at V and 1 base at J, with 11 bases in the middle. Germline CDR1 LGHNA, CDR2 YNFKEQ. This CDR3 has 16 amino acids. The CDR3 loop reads CASSQVPGQSNQPQHF. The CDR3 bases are TGTGCCAGCAGCCAAGTCCCAGGGCAAAGCAATCAGCCCCAGCATTTT.

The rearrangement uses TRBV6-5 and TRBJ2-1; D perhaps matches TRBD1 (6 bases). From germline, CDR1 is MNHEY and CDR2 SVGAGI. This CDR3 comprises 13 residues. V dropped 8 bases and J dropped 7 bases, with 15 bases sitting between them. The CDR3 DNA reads TGTGCCAGCCAAGGCAGGGGAAGGAATGAGCAGTTCTTC. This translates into CASQGRGRNEQFF.

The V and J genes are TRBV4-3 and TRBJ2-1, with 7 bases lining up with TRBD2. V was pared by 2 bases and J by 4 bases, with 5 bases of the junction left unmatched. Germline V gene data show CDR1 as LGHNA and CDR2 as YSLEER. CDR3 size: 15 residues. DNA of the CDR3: TGCGCCAGCAGCCAACAGACTAGCACATACAATGAGCAGTTCTTC. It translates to CASSQQTSTYNEQFF.

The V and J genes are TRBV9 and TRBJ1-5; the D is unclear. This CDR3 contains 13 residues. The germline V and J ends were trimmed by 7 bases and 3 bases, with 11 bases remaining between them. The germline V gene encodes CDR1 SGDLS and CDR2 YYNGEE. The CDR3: CASGDGFNQPQHF. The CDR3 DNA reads TGTGCCAGCGGAGATGGTTTCAATCAGCCCCAGCATTTT.

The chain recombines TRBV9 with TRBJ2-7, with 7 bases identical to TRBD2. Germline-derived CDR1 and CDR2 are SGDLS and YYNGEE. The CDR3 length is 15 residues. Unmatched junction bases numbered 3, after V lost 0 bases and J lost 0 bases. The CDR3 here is CASSVGSGLSYEQYF. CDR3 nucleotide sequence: TGTGCCAGCAGCGTAGGTAGCGGGCTCTCCTACGAGCAGTACTTC. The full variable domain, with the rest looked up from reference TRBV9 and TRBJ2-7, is DSGVTQTPKHLITATGQRVTLRCSPRSGDLSVYWYQQSLDQGLQFLIQYYNGEERAKGNILERFSAQQFPDLHSELNLSSLELGDSALYFCASSVGSGLSYEQYFGPGTRLTVT.